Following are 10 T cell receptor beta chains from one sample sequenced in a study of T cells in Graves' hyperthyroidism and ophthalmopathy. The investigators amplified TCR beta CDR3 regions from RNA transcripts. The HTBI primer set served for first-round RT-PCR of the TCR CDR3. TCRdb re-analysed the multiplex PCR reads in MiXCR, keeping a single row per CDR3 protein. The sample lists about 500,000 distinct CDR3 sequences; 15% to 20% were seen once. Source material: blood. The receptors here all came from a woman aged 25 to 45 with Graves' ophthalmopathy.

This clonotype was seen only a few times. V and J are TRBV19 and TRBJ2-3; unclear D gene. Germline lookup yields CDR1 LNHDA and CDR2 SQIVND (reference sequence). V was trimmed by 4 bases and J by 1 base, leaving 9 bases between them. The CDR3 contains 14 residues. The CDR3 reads CASSTQFGTDTQYF. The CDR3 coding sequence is TGTGCCAGTAGTACTCAATTCGGCACAGATACGCAGTATTTT.

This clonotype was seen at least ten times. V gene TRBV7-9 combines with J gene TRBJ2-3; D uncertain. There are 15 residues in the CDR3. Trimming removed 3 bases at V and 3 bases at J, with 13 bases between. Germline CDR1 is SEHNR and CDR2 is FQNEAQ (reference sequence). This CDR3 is CASSFDASGTDTQYF. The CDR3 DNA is TGTGCCAGCAGCTTCGACGCGTCGGGTACAGATACGCAGTATTTT.

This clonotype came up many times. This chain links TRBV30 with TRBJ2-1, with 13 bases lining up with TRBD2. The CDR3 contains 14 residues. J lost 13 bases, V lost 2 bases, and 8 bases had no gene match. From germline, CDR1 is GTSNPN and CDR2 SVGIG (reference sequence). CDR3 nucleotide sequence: TGTGCCTGGAGTCCGCCGGGACTAGCGGGGCCACAGTTCTTC. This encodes CAWSPPGLAGPQFF.

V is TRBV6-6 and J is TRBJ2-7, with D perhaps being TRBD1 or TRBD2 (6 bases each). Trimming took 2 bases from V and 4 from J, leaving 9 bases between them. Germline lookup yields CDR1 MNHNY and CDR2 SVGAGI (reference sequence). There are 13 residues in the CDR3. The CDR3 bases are TGTGCCAGCAGTTACGGGGGGCGATACGAGCAGTACTTC. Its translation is CASSYGGRYEQYF.

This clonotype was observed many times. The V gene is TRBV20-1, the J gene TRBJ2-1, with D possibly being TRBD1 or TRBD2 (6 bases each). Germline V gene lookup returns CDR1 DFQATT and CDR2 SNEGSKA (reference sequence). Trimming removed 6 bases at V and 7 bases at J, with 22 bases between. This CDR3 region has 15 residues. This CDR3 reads CSANNAGHPGNEQFF. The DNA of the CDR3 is TGCAGTGCCAACAACGCGGGACACCCGGGGAATGAGCAGTTCTTC.

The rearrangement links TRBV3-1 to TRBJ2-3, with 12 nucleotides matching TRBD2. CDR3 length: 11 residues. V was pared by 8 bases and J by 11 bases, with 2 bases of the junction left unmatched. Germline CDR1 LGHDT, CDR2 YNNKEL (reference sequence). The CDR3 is CASGLAGQQYF. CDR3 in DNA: TGTGCCAGCGGACTAGCGGGGCAGCAGTATTTT.

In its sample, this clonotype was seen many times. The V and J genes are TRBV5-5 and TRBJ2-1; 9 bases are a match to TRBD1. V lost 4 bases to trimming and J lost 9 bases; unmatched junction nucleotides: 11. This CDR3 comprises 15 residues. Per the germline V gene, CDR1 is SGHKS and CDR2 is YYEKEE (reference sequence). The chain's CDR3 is CASSLTPTGGFEQFF. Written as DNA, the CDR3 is TGTGCCAGCAGCCTAACTCCTACAGGGGGCTTTGAGCAGTTCTTC.

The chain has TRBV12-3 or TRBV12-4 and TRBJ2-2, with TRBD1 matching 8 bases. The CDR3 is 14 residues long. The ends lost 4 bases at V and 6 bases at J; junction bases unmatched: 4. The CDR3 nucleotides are TGTGCCAGCAGTTGGACAGGGAAAGCCGGGGAGCTGTTTTTT. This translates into CASSWTGKAGELFF.

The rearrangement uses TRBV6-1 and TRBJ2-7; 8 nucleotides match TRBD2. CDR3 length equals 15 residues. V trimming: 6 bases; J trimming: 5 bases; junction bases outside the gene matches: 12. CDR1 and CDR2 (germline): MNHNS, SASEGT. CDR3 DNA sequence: TGTGCCAGCAGCCCCGGGACTAGAAGTGGCCACGAGCAGTACTTC. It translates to CASSPGTRSGHEQYF.

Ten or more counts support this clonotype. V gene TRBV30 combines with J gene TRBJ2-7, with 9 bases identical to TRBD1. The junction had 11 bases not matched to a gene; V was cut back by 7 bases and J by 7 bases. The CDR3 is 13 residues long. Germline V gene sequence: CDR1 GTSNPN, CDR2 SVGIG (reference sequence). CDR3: CASETTGGTEQYF. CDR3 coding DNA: TGTGCCTCCGAAACTACAGGGGGCACGGAGCAGTACTTC.